These T cell receptor beta chains were read from a single sample in a study of somatic mutations in cytotoxic T cells in rheumatoid arthritis. Only in-frame clones appear in the TCRdb table, and some are missing; sequencing was by immunoSEQ multiplex PCR. The sample records over 10,000 clones, approximately 73% being singletons. The specimen sequenced was CD8+ T cells sorted from blood. These receptors were collected from a woman aged 40-49 years in good health. Both conserved end residues are part of each CDR3. Fields, in order: J gene, D gene, clone size, V gene, CDR3 DNA, CDR3 protein. A D gene is named only where the DNA matches it firmly. Some rows have no size entry. The others give once, few or many, or a class for an expanded clone.

j_gene: TRBJ2-5; d_gene: .; abundance: .; v_gene: TRBV11-3; CDR3nt: TGTGCCAGCAGCCCTGGGGCCGGGGGGCCCCAGTACTTC; CDR3aa: CASSPGAGGPQYF
j_gene: TRBJ2-7; d_gene: TRBD1; abundance: .; v_gene: TRBV14; CDR3nt: TGTGCCAGCAGCCAAGGTGTGACAGGGGGCAATCGAGATCGCCCGATTTTCTACGAGCAGTACTTC; CDR3aa: CASSQGVTGGNRDRPIFYEQYF
j_gene: TRBJ1-3; d_gene: TRBD1; abundance: .; v_gene: TRBV29-1; CDR3nt: TGCAGCGCTACGACAGGGGGCGACGGAAACACCATATATTTT; CDR3aa: CSATTGGDGNTIYF
j_gene: TRBJ1-1; d_gene: .; abundance: .; v_gene: TRBV6-6; CDR3nt: TGTGCCAGCAGTTCCACTAGGGCCGGCACTGAAGCTTTCTTT; CDR3aa: CASSSTRAGTEAFF
j_gene: TRBJ2-2; d_gene: .; abundance: .; v_gene: TRBV4-1; CDR3nt: TGCGCCAGCAGCCAACAGGGTTACACCGGGGAGCTGTTTTTT; CDR3aa: CASSQQGYTGELFF
j_gene: TRBJ1-1; d_gene: .; abundance: once; v_gene: TRBV19; CDR3nt: TGTGCCAGTAGTATAGGGCTGAGCACTGAAGCTTTCTTT; CDR3aa: CASSIGLSTEAFF
j_gene: TRBJ2-3; d_gene: TRBD1; abundance: .; v_gene: TRBV9; CDR3nt: TGTGCCAGCAGCGTTACAGGGGGTTGGTCAGATACGCAGTATTTT; CDR3aa: CASSVTGGWSDTQYF
j_gene: TRBJ2-1; d_gene: .; abundance: .; v_gene: TRBV10-2; CDR3nt: TGCGCCAGCGGGGCTAGCGTAAACAATGAGCAGTTCTTC; CDR3aa: CASGASVNNEQFF
j_gene: TRBJ2-1; d_gene: TRBD2; abundance: .; v_gene: TRBV11-3; CDR3nt: TGTGCCAGCAGCCGCCCTCCGCGCGGGAGCCCGTACAATGAGCAGTTCTTC; CDR3aa: CASSRPPRGSPYNEQFF
j_gene: TRBJ2-7; d_gene: TRBD2; abundance: few; v_gene: TRBV5-6; CDR3nt: TGTGCCAGCAGCTACGACCGGGAGGCCCCCTACGAGCAGTACTTC; CDR3aa: CASSYDREAPYEQYF
j_gene: TRBJ1-1; d_gene: .; abundance: .; v_gene: TRBV4-2; CDR3nt: TGTGCCAGCAGCCAAGTGGGGGGAACAACTGAAGCTTTCTTT; CDR3aa: CASSQVGGTTEAFF
j_gene: TRBJ1-1; d_gene: .; abundance: .; v_gene: TRBV4-1; CDR3nt: TGCGCCAGCAGCCAAGATCATTTCGGGGGCACTGAAGCTTTCTTT; CDR3aa: CASSQDHFGGTEAFF
j_gene: TRBJ2-3; d_gene: .; abundance: .; v_gene: TRBV5-1; CDR3nt: TGCGCCAGCAGCTTGGGGAGCGGTACAGATACGCAGTATTTT; CDR3aa: CASSLGSGTDTQYF
j_gene: TRBJ2-2; d_gene: .; abundance: .; v_gene: TRBV5-1; CDR3nt: TGCGCCAGCAGCTCGAACACCGGGGAGCTGTTTTTT; CDR3aa: CASSSNTGELFF
j_gene: TRBJ2-7; d_gene: TRBD2; abundance: .; v_gene: TRBV6-1; CDR3nt: TGTGCCAGCACCCAACTAGCGGGAGGAGGCTACGAGCAGTACTTC; CDR3aa: CASTQLAGGGYEQYF
j_gene: TRBJ2-1; d_gene: TRBD2; abundance: .; v_gene: TRBV11-3; CDR3nt: TGTGCCAGCACACTTCGGGAGGGCCTCTACAATGAGCAGTTCTTC; CDR3aa: CASTLREGLYNEQFF
j_gene: TRBJ1-2; d_gene: .; abundance: .; v_gene: TRBV19; CDR3nt: TGTGCCGATGTCAGGCATGGCTACACCTTC; CDR3aa: CADVRHGYTF
j_gene: TRBJ2-5; d_gene: TRBD2; abundance: .; v_gene: TRBV6-5; CDR3nt: TGTGCCAGCAGACAACTAGCGGCGACCCAAGAGACCCAGTACTTC; CDR3aa: CASRQLAATQETQYF
j_gene: TRBJ2-1; d_gene: .; abundance: .; v_gene: TRBV19; CDR3nt: TGTGCCAGTAGTCTAACTCTTAGCTCCTACAATGAGCAGTTCTTC; CDR3aa: CASSLTLSSYNEQFF
j_gene: TRBJ1-5; d_gene: .; abundance: few; v_gene: TRBV28; CDR3nt: TGTGCCAGCAGTTTATTGGGCTTTAATCAGCCCCAGCATTTT; CDR3aa: CASSLLGFNQPQHF
j_gene: TRBJ1-1; d_gene: .; abundance: once; v_gene: TRBV7-2; CDR3nt: TGTGCCAGCAGCGCCCCGGGGGGGAGGGCTGAAGCTTTCTTT; CDR3aa: CASSAPGGRAEAFF
j_gene: TRBJ1-2; d_gene: TRBD1; abundance: .; v_gene: TRBV29-1; CDR3nt: TGCAGCGTTGACCGGTCCCCGGGGACAGGGGTCCTCAACTATGGCTACACCTTC; CDR3aa: CSVDRSPGTGVLNYGYTF
j_gene: TRBJ2-3; d_gene: .; abundance: .; v_gene: TRBV6-6; CDR3nt: TGTGCCAGCAGTCGGACGGGAATAACCACAGATACGCAGTATTTT; CDR3aa: CASSRTGITTDTQYF
j_gene: TRBJ1-5; d_gene: .; abundance: once; v_gene: TRBV27; CDR3nt: TGTGCCAGCAGTTTAGGGGGGTGGAATCAGCCCCAGCATTTT; CDR3aa: CASSLGGWNQPQHF
j_gene: TRBJ1-5; d_gene: .; abundance: .; v_gene: TRBV6-6; CDR3nt: TGTGCCAGCAGTCCAACGGGCAGGGCGGTGGGACAGCCCCAGCATTTT; CDR3aa: CASSPTGRAVGQPQHF
j_gene: TRBJ1-2; d_gene: .; abundance: few; v_gene: TRBV9; CDR3nt: TGTGCCAGCAGCGCGGCCGATAGGCACTATGGCTACACCTTC; CDR3aa: CASSAADRHYGYTF
j_gene: TRBJ2-3; d_gene: .; abundance: .; v_gene: TRBV19; CDR3nt: TGTGCCACCAGGGCAGGGGGCACAGATACGCAGTATTTT; CDR3aa: CATRAGGTDTQYF
j_gene: TRBJ1-2; d_gene: .; abundance: once; v_gene: TRBV28; CDR3nt: TGTGCCAGCAGTGTTCTCAGGCAAAACTATGGCTACACCTTC; CDR3aa: CASSVLRQNYGYTF
j_gene: TRBJ1-2; d_gene: TRBD1; abundance: .; v_gene: TRBV2; CDR3nt: TGTGCCAGCAGTCAGGATAGGACAGGCTCCTATGGCTACACCTTC; CDR3aa: CASSQDRTGSYGYTF
j_gene: TRBJ2-5; d_gene: .; abundance: .; v_gene: TRBV6-5; CDR3nt: TGTGCCAGCAGTTACTCGATCTCGCGACTGGGGGAGACCCAGTACTTC; CDR3aa: CASSYSISRLGETQYF
j_gene: TRBJ2-5; d_gene: .; abundance: .; v_gene: TRBV15; CDR3nt: TGTGCCACCAGCAGAGGAGAGACCCAGTACTTC; CDR3aa: CATSRGETQYF
j_gene: TRBJ2-7; d_gene: .; abundance: .; v_gene: TRBV6-5; CDR3nt: TGTGCCAGCAGCGTGGAGGGAAACTACGAGCAGTACTTC; CDR3aa: CASSVEGNYEQYF
j_gene: TRBJ1-5; d_gene: .; abundance: .; v_gene: TRBV23-1; CDR3nt: TGCGCCAGCAGTCATCGGGGGTTCAAGGAAGGGGATTGCAATCAGCCCCAGCATTTT; CDR3aa: CASSHRGFKEGDCNQPQHF
j_gene: TRBJ2-1; d_gene: TRBD2; abundance: .; v_gene: TRBV27; CDR3nt: TGTGCCAGCAGTTCTAGCGGGGCCTCCTACAATGAGCAGTTCTTC; CDR3aa: CASSSSGASYNEQFF
j_gene: TRBJ2-1; d_gene: TRBD2; abundance: .; v_gene: TRBV5-1; CDR3nt: TGCGCCAGCACTTTGGGGCCTAGCGGGGCCGTCAGCAATGAGCAGTTCTTC; CDR3aa: CASTLGPSGAVSNEQFF
j_gene: TRBJ2-1; d_gene: .; abundance: few; v_gene: TRBV19; CDR3nt: TGTGCCAGTAGTCTCGAGACCGGCTCCTACAATGAGCAGTTCTTC; CDR3aa: CASSLETGSYNEQFF